The 8 T cell receptor beta chains below were found in one sample sequenced in a study of cytomegalovirus exposure and HLA in healthy donors. Primers for the PCR totalled 60 Vbeta and 13 Jbeta. The data were produced by immunoSEQ multiplex PCR, yet TCRdb's version contains in-frame clones alone and is incomplete. The table shows some 60,000 clones, with around 84% occurring only once. Sequencing was carried out using PBMCs. The receptor source for this set is a male donor in good health and CMV-seronegative.

V and J are TRBV5-5 and TRBJ2-3; possible D gene TRBD1, 6 bases. V was trimmed by 4 bases and J by 2 bases, leaving 11 bases between them. The CDR3 extends over 14 amino acids. CDR1 and CDR2 from the germline V gene are SGHKS and YYEKEE (reference sequence). The CDR3 region has the DNA TGTGCCAGCAGCCTTCAGGGGCCCACAGATACGCAGTATTTT. It codes for CASSLQGPTDTQYF.

The rearrangement links TRBV7-2 to TRBJ2-7; the match to TRBD1 covers 7 bases. Trimming took 7 bases from V and 1 from J; bases not matched to a gene: 10. The CDR3 runs to 15 residues. Germline V CDR1 and CDR2: SGHTA, FQGNSA. DNA for the CDR3: TGTGCCAGCATGCCAGGGACAGCGATTTCCTACGAGCAGTACTTC. Translated: CASMPGTAISYEQYF.

This clone is a singleton in its sample. The chain has TRBV6-5 and TRBJ2-1, with no clear D. V lost 2 bases and J 7 bases, leaving 3 bases between the germline ends. The germline V gene has CDR1 MNHEY and CDR2 SVGAGI. This CDR3 comprises 11 residues. CDR3 sequence (DNA): TGTGCCAGCAGTTACCTTAATGAGCAGTTCTTC. Residues: CASSYLNEQFF.

V is TRBV6-6 and J is TRBJ1-1; D is uncertain. Trimming removed 7 bases from V and 9 bases from J, with 18 bases in between. The CDR3 extends over 13 amino acids. Germline V gene lookup returns CDR1 MNHNY and CDR2 SVGAGI (reference sequence). CDR3 coding DNA: TGTGCCAGCAATCCTCCATCGGGGTTACAAGCTTTCTTT. Translated, it gives CASNPPSGLQAFF.

This clone was found once. V is TRBV29-1 and J is TRBJ2-7, with D possibly matching TRBD1 (6 bases). V was clipped by 6 bases and J by 2 bases, with 11 bases between them. The CDR3 is 12 residues long. The germline CDR1 and CDR2 sequences are SQVTM and ANQGSEA. The chain's CDR3 is CSVLQGPYEQYF. CDR3 in DNA: TGCAGCGTCCTACAGGGCCCCTACGAGCAGTACTTC.

The gene calls are TRBV29-1 and TRBJ2-7, with a weak D call TRBD2 (6 bases). Looked up from germline, CDR1 is SQVTM and CDR2 is ANQGSEA. This CDR3 has 13 amino acids. V gave up 3 bases and J gave up 6 bases, with 15 bases separating them. CDR3 in DNA: TGCAGCGTTGAGGGATCGGGGGATCTCGAGCAGTACTTC. This codes for CSVEGSGDLEQYF.

This rearrangement joins TRBV7-2 to TRBJ2-1; TRBD2 matches at 8 bases. V shed 1 base and J 4 bases; nucleotides not matched to a gene: 9. The germline V gene encodes CDR1 SGHTA and CDR2 FQGNSA. The CDR3 is 17 amino acids. CDR3 amino acids: CASSLGPAGGTYNEQFF. CDR3 coding DNA: TGTGCCAGCAGCTTAGGTCCGGCGGGGGGCACTTACAATGAGCAGTTCTTC.

CDR3 protein: CASSIDRTGAPNEQFF. CDR3 bases: TGTGCCAGTAGTATAGATCGGACAGGGGCCCCCAATGAGCAGTTCTTC. The chain carries TRBV19 and TRBJ2-1; TRBD1 matches at 9 bases. The CDR3 runs to 16 residues. Germline V gene data show CDR1 as LNHDA and CDR2 as SQIVND (reference sequence). The trim removed 0 bases at V and 6 bases at J, leaving 6 bases unmatched.